The clone carrying this T cell receptor beta chain was observed a handful of times. The target antigen is unknown. The CDR3 length is 16 residues. Per the germline V gene, CDR1 is SNHLY and CDR2 is FYNNEI. V was pared by 4 bases and J by 0 bases, with 13 bases between. These data originate in a study of vaccination effects on CD4 cells after COVID-19. Study-level findings and limits: There was marked clonal contraction among infection- and vaccine-induced clones late after vaccination.

TCRdb's table, derived via immunoSEQ multiplex PCR, lists solely in-frame clones and lacks some. The repertoire has about 34,000 clones, around 73% of them found once; the top ten carry about 27%. ViraFEST used viral peptide pools to expand antigen-specific CD4+ T cells before sequencing. An approximately ten-day culture period preceded the isolation of CD4+ T cells. Vaccinated recipients, who were negative for nucleocapsid antibodies, had no history of SARS-CoV-2 infection. The receptor comes from a human donor who received a COVID-19 vaccine. V gene TRBV2 combines with J gene TRBJ1-5; perhaps TRBD1 as D (6 bases). Specimen: CD4+ T cells from PBMCs cultured with HCoV-OC43 spike peptides, collected before COVID-19 vaccination. Described subset: HCoV-OC43 spike overlapping peptide pool stimulation. DNA for the CDR3: TGTGCCAGCAGTGGCAGGGGCGGCCTTAGCAATCAGCCCCAGCATTTT. Its protein product is CASSGRGGLSNQPQHF.